This TCR beta chain was recorded in a study of CD8 T cells in ankylosing spondylitis (dated by TCRdb to the late 2010s). For the study in its entirety: T cell receptor beta repertoires were profiled in healthy donors and ankylosing spondylitis patients so that disease-linked TCR variants could be found. Peripheral blood was sampled, and synovial fluid was additionally collected from ankylosing spondylitis patients. In total, the full study cohort was made up of some 110 healthy donors and 25 ankylosing spondylitis patients.

This clonotype turned up a few times. This clone's antigen is unknown. Qualities for individual bases were not recorded, and no much larger clone is one base off. Sequencer: Illumina HiSeq 2500. TCR beta libraries were prepared by quantitative 5'-RACE with molecular barcodes. As for how the authors treated the data: To identify disease-linked TCR variants, a new computational method was used, one built on a probabilistic model of VDJ rearrangement. TCRdb took the public reads, trimmed them with fastp at Q25, ran MiXCR for clone calling and kept in-frame beta chains. One record per CDR3 amino acid sequence lists the most common genes and DNA. These V and J calls rely on TCRdb rather than the paper's analysis. The sample has about 440,000 distinct CDR3 sequences on record, about a sixth of them singletons. Of the sample, approximately 1% falls within the top ten clones. The research as a whole found: The disease-linked clones were reported as significantly enriched in matched synovial fluid samples from ankylosing spondylitis patients. Blood from ankylosing spondylitis patients appeared to be characterized by a TCR beta motif made up of under 10 highly homologous amino acid variants. The disease-linked clones had a CD8+ phenotype and were found at relatively low frequencies in peripheral blood. Some of the motif variants had been reported before in the synovial fluid and blood of reactive arthritis patients, a finding that suggests common disease-initiation mechanisms.

Its CDR3 holds 15 amino acids, cysteine through phenylalanine. Of all the DNA, just the CDR3 is kept, 45 bases in frame from base 1. The germline V gene yields SQVTM for CDR1 and ANQGSEA for CDR2. Relative to germline, V is 4 bases shorter and J is 5 bases shorter, with 17 bases between their ends. The material sequenced was blood, either unsorted or a sorted T cell fraction (not recorded which). This clonotype was obtained from a male donor with ankylosing spondylitis. The chain is made from TRBV29-1 and TRBJ2-2, with a tentative D gene TRBD1 over 7 matching bases. The CDR3 region has the sequence CSVAGNRGGTGELFF. The nucleotides read TGCAGCGTTGCTGGGAACAGGGGAGGTACCGGGGAGCTGTTTTTT.